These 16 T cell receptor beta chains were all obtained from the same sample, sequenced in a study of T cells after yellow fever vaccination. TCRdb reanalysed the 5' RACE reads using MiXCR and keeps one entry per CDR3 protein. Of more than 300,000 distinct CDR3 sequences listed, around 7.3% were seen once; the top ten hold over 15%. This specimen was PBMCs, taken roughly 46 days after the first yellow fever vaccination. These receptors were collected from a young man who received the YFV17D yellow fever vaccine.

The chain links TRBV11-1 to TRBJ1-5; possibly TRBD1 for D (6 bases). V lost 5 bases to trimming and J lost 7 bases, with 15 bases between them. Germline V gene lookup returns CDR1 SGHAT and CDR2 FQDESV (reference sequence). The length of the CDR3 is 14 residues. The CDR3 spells CASSADRSGQPQHF. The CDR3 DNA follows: TGTGCCAGCAGCGCGGACAGATCTGGACAGCCCCAGCATTTT. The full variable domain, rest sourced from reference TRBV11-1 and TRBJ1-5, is EAEVAQSPRYKITEKSQAVAFWCDPISGHATLYWYRQILGQGPELLVQFQDESVVDDSQLPKDRFSAERLKGVDSTLKIQPAELGDSAMYLCASSADRSGQPQHFGDGTRLSIL.

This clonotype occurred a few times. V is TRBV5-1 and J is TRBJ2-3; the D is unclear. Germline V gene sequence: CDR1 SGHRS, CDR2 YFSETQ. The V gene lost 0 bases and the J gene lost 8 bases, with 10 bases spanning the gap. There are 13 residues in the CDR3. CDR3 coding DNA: TGCGCCAGCAGCTTGGCCGGAGCGAGTACGCAGTATTTT. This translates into CASSLAGASTQYF.

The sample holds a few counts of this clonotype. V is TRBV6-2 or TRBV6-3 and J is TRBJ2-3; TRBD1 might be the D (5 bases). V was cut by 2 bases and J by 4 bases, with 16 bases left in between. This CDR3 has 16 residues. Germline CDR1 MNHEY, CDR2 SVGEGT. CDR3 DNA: TGTGCCAGCAGTTACCGGCAGGGTTCCCGGGCAGATACGCAGTATTTT. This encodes CASSYRQGSRADTQYF.

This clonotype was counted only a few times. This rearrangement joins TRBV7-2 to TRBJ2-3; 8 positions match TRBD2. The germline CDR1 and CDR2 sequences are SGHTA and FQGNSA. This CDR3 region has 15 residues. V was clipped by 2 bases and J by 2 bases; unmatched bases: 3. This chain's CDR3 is CASSLRGGFTDTQYF. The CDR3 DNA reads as TGTGCCAGCAGCTTACGGGGGGGATTCACAGATACGCAGTATTTT.

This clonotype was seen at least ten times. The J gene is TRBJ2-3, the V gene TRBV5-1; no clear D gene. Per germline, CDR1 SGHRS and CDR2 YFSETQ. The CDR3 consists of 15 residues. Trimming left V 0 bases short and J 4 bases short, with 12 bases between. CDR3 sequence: CASSLAQIPADTQYF. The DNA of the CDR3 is TGCGCCAGCAGCTTGGCCCAGATCCCTGCAGATACGCAGTATTTT.

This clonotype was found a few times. The chain's CDR3 is CASSPGTQPQPQHF. The DNA of the CDR3 is TGTGCCAGCAGCCCGGGGACTCAGCCGCAGCCCCAGCATTTT. The chain combines TRBV9 with TRBJ1-5; D may be TRBD1 (5 bases). There are 14 residues in the CDR3. CDR1 is SGDLS and CDR2 is YYNGEE in the germline V gene. V lost 4 bases to trimming and J lost 7 bases, with 15 bases between them. Drawing the rest from reference TRBV9 and TRBJ1-5, the complete variable domain is DSGVTQTPKHLITATGQRVTLRCSPRSGDLSVYWYQQSLDQGLQFLIQYYNGEERAKGNILERFSAQQFPDLHSELNLSSLELGDSALYFCASSPGTQPQPQHFGDGTRLSIL.

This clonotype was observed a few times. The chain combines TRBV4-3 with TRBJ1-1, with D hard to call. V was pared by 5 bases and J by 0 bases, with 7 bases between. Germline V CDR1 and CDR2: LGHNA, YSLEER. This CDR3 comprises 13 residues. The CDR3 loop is CASSSELNTEAFF. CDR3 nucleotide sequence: TGCGCCAGCAGCTCCGAACTGAACACTGAAGCTTTCTTT.

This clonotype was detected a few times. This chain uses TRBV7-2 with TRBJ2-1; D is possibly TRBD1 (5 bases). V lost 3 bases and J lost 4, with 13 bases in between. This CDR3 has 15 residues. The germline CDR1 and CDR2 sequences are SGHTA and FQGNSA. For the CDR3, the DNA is TGTGCCAGCAGCTTGAGCAGGGCGAATTACAATGAGCAGTTCTTC. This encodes CASSLSRANYNEQFF.

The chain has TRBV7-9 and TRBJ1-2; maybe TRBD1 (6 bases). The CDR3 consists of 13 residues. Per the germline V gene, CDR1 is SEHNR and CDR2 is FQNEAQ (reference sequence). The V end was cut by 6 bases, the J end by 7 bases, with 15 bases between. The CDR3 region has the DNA TGTGCCAGCAGTTCGCCAGGGGAAGGTGGCTACACCTTC. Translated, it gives CASSSPGEGGYTF.

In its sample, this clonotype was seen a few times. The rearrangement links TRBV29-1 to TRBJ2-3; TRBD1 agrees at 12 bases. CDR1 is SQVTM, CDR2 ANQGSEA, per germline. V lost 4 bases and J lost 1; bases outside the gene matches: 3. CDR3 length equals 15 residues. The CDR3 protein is CSVGDRGLRTDTQYF. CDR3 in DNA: TGCAGCGTTGGGGACAGGGGGCTGCGCACAGATACGCAGTATTTT.

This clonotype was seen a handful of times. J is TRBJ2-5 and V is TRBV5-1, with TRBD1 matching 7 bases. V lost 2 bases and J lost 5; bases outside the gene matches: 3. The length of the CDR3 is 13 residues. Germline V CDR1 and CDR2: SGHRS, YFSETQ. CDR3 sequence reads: CASSFQGDETQYF. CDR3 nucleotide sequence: TGCGCCAGCAGCTTCCAGGGGGACGAGACCCAGTACTTC.

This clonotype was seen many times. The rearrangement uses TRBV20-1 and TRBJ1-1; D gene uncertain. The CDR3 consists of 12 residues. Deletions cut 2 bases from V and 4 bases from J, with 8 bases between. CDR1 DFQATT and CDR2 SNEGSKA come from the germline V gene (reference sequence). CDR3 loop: CSARTPGTEAFF. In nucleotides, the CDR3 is TGCAGTGCTAGAACCCCGGGCACTGAAGCTTTCTTT.

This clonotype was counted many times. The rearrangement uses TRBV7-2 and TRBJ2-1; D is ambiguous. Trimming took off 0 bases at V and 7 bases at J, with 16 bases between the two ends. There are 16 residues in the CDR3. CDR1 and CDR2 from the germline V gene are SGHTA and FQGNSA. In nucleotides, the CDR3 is TGTGCCAGCAGCTTAGCCCGTCTAGAAGGTGAGAATGAGCAGTTCTTC. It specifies CASSLARLEGENEQFF.

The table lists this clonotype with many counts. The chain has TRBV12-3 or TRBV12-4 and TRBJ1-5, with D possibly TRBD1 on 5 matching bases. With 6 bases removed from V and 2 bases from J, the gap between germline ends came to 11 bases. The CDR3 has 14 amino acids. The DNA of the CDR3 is TGTGCCAGCAGCCCGAAAGGGGGCAATCAGCCCCAGCATTTT. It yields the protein CASSPKGGNQPQHF.

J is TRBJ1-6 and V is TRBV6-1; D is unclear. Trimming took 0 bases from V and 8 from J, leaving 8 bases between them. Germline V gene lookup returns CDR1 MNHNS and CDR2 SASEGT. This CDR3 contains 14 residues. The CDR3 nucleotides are TGTGCCAGCAGTGAAGCCGGGCGTGATTCACCCCTCCACTTT. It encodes CASSEAGRDSPLHF.

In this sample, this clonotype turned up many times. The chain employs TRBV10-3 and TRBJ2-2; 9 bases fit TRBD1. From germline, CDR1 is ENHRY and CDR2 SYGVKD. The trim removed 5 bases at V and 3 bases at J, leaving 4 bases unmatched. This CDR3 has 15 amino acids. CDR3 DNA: TGTGCCATCAGTTACAGGGGGCTGGACACCGGGGAGCTGTTTTTT. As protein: CAISYRGLDTGELFF.